The 30 T cell receptor beta chains presented below share a single source sample, sequenced in a study of memory CD4+ T cells and cytomegalovirus serostatus. Profiled with immunoSEQ multiplex PCR; TCRdb holds only in-frame clones, not every one. The sample consists of 35,000 to 50,000 clones, about three quarters of them appearing once. The sort gate was single viable CD3+CD4+CD8-CD45RO+ cells for memory CD4+ T cells. The sequencing input was memory CD4+ T cells from blood. These receptors were collected from an adult in good health and CMV-seronegative.

The chain recombines TRBV5-1 with TRBJ2-2; D is perhaps TRBD1 (5 bases). The CDR3 totals 16 residues. Germline V lookup: CDR1 SGHRS, CDR2 YFSETQ. Trimming took off 0 bases at V and 0 bases at J, with 9 bases between the two ends. DNA of the CDR3: TGCGCCAGCAGCTTGGGGGGCACGACGAACACCGGGGAGCTGTTTTTT. The encoded protein is CASSLGGTTNTGELFF.

V gene TRBV20-1 combines with J gene TRBJ1-4; 7 positions match TRBD1. V was clipped by 5 bases and J by 14 bases; unmatched bases: 8. Per germline, CDR1 DFQATT and CDR2 SNEGSKA (reference sequence). There are 11 residues in the CDR3. The CDR3 region has the DNA TGCAGTGCTGCCCAGGGGGAATGGCTGTTTTTT. Protein sequence: CSAAQGEWLFF.

The V and J genes are TRBV19 and TRBJ2-1, with TRBD1 as a possible D gene (6 bases). This CDR3 has 16 residues. The germline gives CDR1 LNHDA, CDR2 SQIVND (reference sequence). The V end lost 3 bases, the J end lost 0 bases, and 12 bases lay between the germline ends. The CDR3: CASSISTGSSYNEQFF. CDR3 coding DNA: TGTGCCAGTAGTATTAGCACAGGGAGCTCCTACAATGAGCAGTTCTTC.

The chain has TRBV7-2 and TRBJ1-2, with D unresolved. The CDR3 length is 13 residues. Trimming shortened V by 4 bases and J by 5 bases, and 11 bases separated the two germline ends. The germline V gene encodes CDR1 SGHTA and CDR2 FQGNSA. The CDR3 sequence: CASSSLRGYGYTF. For the CDR3, the DNA is TGTGCCAGCAGCTCGCTCCGGGGATATGGCTACACCTTC.

The chain is built from TRBV7-8 and TRBJ1-1, with 7 nucleotides matching TRBD1. The CDR3 runs 15 residues. Germline CDR1 is SGHVS and CDR2 is FQNEAQ. Unmatched junction bases numbered 4, after V lost 2 bases and J lost 1 base. CDR3 coding DNA: TGTGCCAGCAGCTTACAACGACAGGGGAACACTGAAGCTTTCTTT. This encodes CASSLQRQGNTEAFF.

The chain couples TRBV6-4 to TRBJ2-1; D not resolved. The CDR3 spans 17 residues. The ends were cut back, 2 bases at V and 8 bases at J, with 22 bases in the middle. Germline CDR1 reads MRHNA; CDR2 reads SNTAGT. This chain's CDR3 is CASSDPPSRPLRDEQFF. In nucleotides, the CDR3 is TGTGCCAGCAGTGACCCTCCTTCGAGGCCCCTACGGGATGAGCAGTTCTTC.

The V call is TRBV7-2, the J call TRBJ1-1; D remains ambiguous. This CDR3 contains 13 residues. V gave up 4 bases and J gave up 2 bases, with 8 bases separating them. CDR1 is SGHTA, CDR2 FQGNSA, per germline. The CDR3 DNA follows: TGTGCCAGCAGCTCCCGACTTAACACTGAAGCTTTCTTT. Translated: CASSSRLNTEAFF.

The chain carries TRBV5-4 and TRBJ2-2, with TRBD1 identical over 7 bases. Germline CDR1 is SGHNT and CDR2 is YYREEE (reference sequence). V was pared by 1 base and J by 0 bases, with 3 bases of the junction left unmatched. The CDR3 totals 16 residues. The CDR3 protein is CASSLKGAANTGELFF. CDR3 sequence (DNA): TGTGCCAGCAGCTTGAAGGGGGCCGCGAACACCGGGGAGCTGTTTTTT.

The rearrangement joins TRBV5-1 to TRBJ2-7, with D perhaps matching TRBD1 (5 bases). Trimming took off 0 bases at V and 3 bases at J, with 16 bases between the two ends. Germline CDR1 is SGHRS and CDR2 is YFSETQ. The CDR3 extends over 16 amino acids. This chain's CDR3 is CASSLVSGDSLYEQYF. For the CDR3, the DNA is TGCGCCAGCAGCTTGGTTTCTGGTGACAGCCTCTACGAGCAGTACTTC.

The chain uses TRBV11-2 and TRBJ2-7; the D gene is possibly TRBD2 (6 bases). Germline V gene sequence: CDR1 SGHAT, CDR2 FQNNGV. This CDR3 contains 12 residues. V gave up 3 bases and J gave up 11 bases, with 14 bases separating them. In DNA form, the CDR3 reads TGTGCCAGCAGCTTCAGAGGCGGGGTGGAGTACTTC. Translated, it gives CASSFRGGVEYF.

Comments on this clone: At one boundary the junction diverges from the germline segment, which might be a read error. The chain carries TRBV7-7 and TRBJ1-5; D is undetermined. The length of the CDR3 is 13 residues. In germline, CDR1 is SSHAT, CDR2 FNYEAQ (reference sequence). CDR3 sequence: CASSQNPNQPQHF. The DNA of the CDR3 is TGTGCTAGCAGCCAGAACCCAAATCAGCCCCAGCATTTT.

This chain links TRBV9 with TRBJ1-6; D is perhaps TRBD1 (5 bases). Trimming removed 0 bases at V and 10 bases at J, with 8 bases between. The CDR3 is 13 residues long. Germline-derived CDR1 and CDR2 are SGDLS and YYNGEE. This chain's CDR3 is CASSVGPGSPLHF. The CDR3 coding sequence is TGTGCCAGCAGCGTAGGACCAGGGTCACCCCTCCACTTT.

The chain carries TRBV2 and TRBJ1-5; D unresolved. Between the trimmed V and J ends, which lost 3 bases and 2 bases, there was a span of 8 bases. Germline-derived CDR1 and CDR2 are SNHLY and FYNNEI. The length of the CDR3 is 14 residues. The CDR3 loop reads CASSEGMGNQPQHF. The CDR3 nucleotides read TGTGCCAGCAGTGAGGGGATGGGCAATCAGCCCCAGCATTTT.

The chain links TRBV6-1 to TRBJ1-2; unclear D gene. The CDR3 contains 12 residues. Germline-derived CDR1 and CDR2 are MNHNS and SASEGT. V lost 3 bases and J lost 6, with 8 bases in between. CDR3 in amino acids: CASSEFWDGYTF. In nucleotides, the CDR3 is TGTGCCAGCAGTGAGTTTTGGGATGGCTACACCTTC.

The chain couples TRBV11-2 to TRBJ1-5; 7 nucleotides align to TRBD1. Per the germline V gene, CDR1 is SGHAT and CDR2 is FQNNGV. The ends lost 6 bases at V and 7 bases at J; junction bases unmatched: 12. The CDR3 has 15 amino acids. CDR3 sequence reads: CASSSLQGIGQPQHF. CDR3 in DNA: TGTGCCAGCAGTTCACTACAGGGGATAGGGCAGCCCCAGCATTTT.

A few counts support this clone. The rearrangement uses TRBV18 and TRBJ1-1, with D unclear. V was pared by 3 bases and J by 3 bases, with 14 bases between. Germline V CDR1 and CDR2: KGHSH, LQKENI. The CDR3 contains 15 residues. CDR3 loop: CASSPQRSTDTEAFF. The CDR3 coding sequence is TGTGCCAGCTCACCCCAAAGAAGTACGGACACTGAAGCTTTCTTT.

The rearrangement uses TRBV27 and TRBJ2-2, with TRBD1 matching 8 bases. This CDR3 contains 17 residues. V lost 5 bases to trimming and J lost 6 bases; unmatched junction nucleotides: 14. In germline, CDR1 is MNHEY, CDR2 SMNVEV (reference sequence). The CDR3 loop is CASSDYRGTSSAGELFF. CDR3 nucleotides: TGTGCCAGCAGTGATTACAGGGGGACCTCCTCCGCCGGGGAGCTGTTTTTT.

This chain links TRBV5-6 with TRBJ2-6, with D perhaps TRBD1 (5 bases). This CDR3 is built from 17 residues. Trimming cost V 0 bases and J 0 bases, with 10 bases left between them. CDR1 is SGHDT, CDR2 YYEEEE, per germline. The CDR3 bases are TGTGCCAGCAGCTTGGTGACAGTACCCTCTGGGGCCAACGTCCTGACTTTC. Encoded protein: CASSLVTVPSGANVLTF. Supplemented by reference TRBV5-6 and TRBJ2-6, the full variable domain reads DAGVTQSPTHLIKTRGQQVTLRCSPKSGHDTVSWYQQALGQGPQFIFQYYEEEERQRGNFPDRFSGHQFPNYSSELNVNALLLGDSALYLCASSLVTVPSGANVLTFGAGSRLTVL.

The sample holds a few counts of this clone. The chain employs TRBV10-3 and TRBJ1-6; the D gene is possibly TRBD1 (5 bases). Germline V gives CDR1 ENHRY, CDR2 SYGVKD. The length of the CDR3 is 13 residues. Trimming left V 7 bases short and J 9 bases short, with 13 bases between. The CDR3 sequence: CAIKQRGGSPLHF. The DNA for the CDR3 is TGTGCCATCAAACAGAGGGGCGGTTCACCCCTCCACTTT.

This chain links TRBV6-7 with TRBJ1-2; D ambiguous. TRBV6-7 is marked as an open reading frame, function uncertain. This CDR3 has 16 amino acids. The V and J ends lost 2 bases and 7 bases respectively, with 20 bases between them. The CDR3 DNA reads TGTGCCAGCAGTTACGTCAGAGGGTCCGAGCTGCTTGGCTACACCTTC. Translated: CASSYVRGSELLGYTF.

This clone was counted between two and nine times. The gene calls are TRBV20-1 and TRBJ2-3; 9 bases align to TRBD2. V shed 7 bases, J shed 7 bases, and the junction held 3 bases outside the gene matches. This CDR3 contains 11 residues. The germline V gene has CDR1 DFQATT and CDR2 SNEGSKA (reference sequence). The CDR3 DNA reads TGCAGTGGCGGGGGGGGGAATACGCAGTATTTT. Its translation: CSGGGGNTQYF.

The rearrangement joins TRBV6-1 to TRBJ2-2; D is undetermined. The germline V gene encodes CDR1 MNHNS and CDR2 SASEGT. This CDR3 has 14 residues. The V and J ends lost 2 bases and 5 bases respectively, with 9 bases between them. CDR3 coding DNA: TGTGCCAGCAGTGAAAACGTCCCGACCGGGGAGCTGTTTTTT. This gives the protein CASSENVPTGELFF.

The V gene is TRBV5-4, the J gene TRBJ1-1; D is uncertain. Germline assignment: CDR1 SGHNT and CDR2 YYREEE (reference sequence). CDR3 length: 15 residues. Trimming shortened V by 0 bases and J by 2 bases, and 11 bases separated the two germline ends. CDR3 residues: CASSLAAPANTEAFF. The CDR3 region has the DNA TGTGCCAGCAGCTTGGCAGCCCCAGCCAACACTGAAGCTTTCTTT. Full variable domain (outside the CDR3, taken from reference TRBV5-4 and TRBJ1-1): ETGVTQSPTHLIKTRGQQVTLRCSSQSGHNTVSWYQQALGQGPQFIFQYYREEENGRGNFPPRFSGLQFPNYSSELNVNALELDDSALYLCASSLAAPANTEAFFGQGTRLTVV.

The V and J genes are TRBV29-1 and TRBJ2-1, with 8 nucleotides matching TRBD1. Germline V gene data show CDR1 as SQVTM and CDR2 as ANQGSEA. This CDR3 spans 13 amino acids. V lost 7 bases to trimming and J lost 3 bases; unmatched junction nucleotides: 5. DNA for the CDR3: TGCAGCGCCCGAGGACAGGGCTACAATGAGCAGTTCTTC. This encodes CSARGQGYNEQFF.

The V gene is TRBV7-2, the J gene TRBJ2-1; D gene uncertain. V was shortened by 2 bases and J by 8 bases, with 13 bases between the two germline ends. This CDR3 spans 14 amino acids. Germline lookup yields CDR1 SGHTA and CDR2 FQGNSA. CDR3: CASSLPTSLHEQFF. The CDR3 DNA follows: TGTGCCAGCAGCTTACCCACAAGTTTGCATGAGCAGTTCTTC.

Only a few counts were recorded for this clone. The chain is built from TRBV2 and TRBJ1-6; no clear D gene. Per the germline V gene, CDR1 is SNHLY and CDR2 is FYNNEI. The CDR3 contains 12 residues. V lost 7 bases and J lost 7, with 8 bases in between. In DNA, the CDR3 is TGTGCCAGCATAAGGGCGAATTCACCCCTCCACTTT. Residues: CASIRANSPLHF. The full variable domain, rest sourced from reference TRBV2 and TRBJ1-6, is EPEVTQTPSHQVTQMGQEVILRCVPISNHLYFYWYRQILGQKVEFLVSFYNNEISEKSEIFDDQFSVERPDGSNFTLKIRSTKLEDSAMYFCASIRANSPLHFGNGTRLTVT.

This clone was seen a few times. The CDR3 reads CASSPEQGSQPQHF. In DNA form, the CDR3 reads TGTGCCAGCAGTCCGGAACAGGGGAGTCAGCCCCAGCATTTT. V usage is TRBV6-1 and J usage is TRBJ1-5; 7 nucleotides line up with TRBD1. The germline V gene has CDR1 MNHNS and CDR2 SASEGT. The CDR3 has 14 amino acids. The V segment lost 5 bases and the J segment 6 bases; nucleotides outside the gene matches: 7.

This rearrangement joins TRBV7-9 to TRBJ2-7; no definite D call. Germline loops: CDR1 SEHNR, CDR2 FQNEAQ (reference sequence). This CDR3 region has 12 residues. V gave up 5 bases and J gave up 2 bases, with 7 bases separating them. The CDR3 protein is CASSLQTYEQYF. The CDR3 nucleotides read TGTGCCAGCAGCCTTCAGACCTACGAGCAGTACTTC.

J is TRBJ1-2 and V is TRBV29-1; a possible D gene is TRBD1 (6 bases). This CDR3 has 12 amino acids. V lost 2 bases, J lost 8 bases, and 12 bases lay in between. From germline, CDR1 is SQVTM and CDR2 ANQGSEA. The CDR3 DNA reads as TGCAGCGTTGAAAAAGGGCAGGGGGGCTACACCTTC. Translated: CSVEKGQGGYTF.

The chain is built from TRBV14 and TRBJ2-1, with 16 bases lining up with TRBD2. The ends lost 3 bases at V and 6 bases at J; junction bases unmatched: 5. The CDR3 sequence is 17 residues long. From germline, CDR1 is SGHDN and CDR2 FVKESK. CDR3 loop: CASSHPGLAGGPNEQFF. The CDR3 region has the DNA TGTGCCAGCAGCCATCCGGGACTAGCGGGGGGGCCCAATGAGCAGTTCTTC.